The clone carrying this T cell receptor (beta chain) was seen a handful of times. As yet, its antigen is unknown. This record comes from a study of T cells after yellow fever vaccination. General study results and limits: Booster sampling recovered most clones from primary vaccination (nearly 98% CD4, over 75% CD8).

By 5'RACE template switching, TCR cDNA was produced, with a universal primer site and UMIs added in the process. TCRdb analysed the 5' RACE reads with MiXCR anew, one entry per CDR3 protein. The sample records 180,000 or so distinct CDR3 sequences, about 11% being singletons. The sample was CD8+ T cells sorted from PBMCs, taken 15 days after the yellow fever booster vaccination. This TCR came from a man between 18 and 35 years old who received the YFV17D yellow fever vaccine.

CDR3 DNA sequence: TGCGCCAGCAGCTGGGCGGGCCGAGACGAGCAGTACGTC. Its translation is CASSWAGRDEQYV. The chain combines TRBV5-1 with TRBJ2-7; TRBD2 is a possible D gene (5 bases). This CDR3 has 13 residues. V shed 3 bases and J shed 5 bases, with 12 bases lying between them. Germline V gene data show CDR1 as SGHRS and CDR2 as YFSETQ.